Below are 22 T cell receptor beta chains sequenced from a single sample in a study of blood T cells in healthy people across ages. Sample-barcoded 5' priming and a J-beta primer mix drove a second PCR of roughly 6 to 12 cycles. TCRdb redid the calling of the 5' RACE reads with MiXCR, one entry per CDR3 protein. Among about 1.5 million distinct CDR3 sequences listed, around two fifths were seen once. Sequenced input: blood. The receptors come from a woman in her late teens or twenties in good health.

About this clonotype itself: At one boundary the junction diverges from the germline segment, which might be a read error. This rearrangement joins TRBV6-5 to TRBJ2-5; D uncertain. The CDR3 has 14 residues. CDR1 MNHEY and CDR2 SVGAGI come from the germline V gene. The CDR3 nucleotides are TGTGCCAGCAGTTACGGGATTACCCAAGGGACCCAGTACTTC. Residues: CASSYGITQGTQYF.

This clonotype was counted only a few times. V is TRBV5-1 and J is TRBJ2-7, with a weak D call TRBD2 (6 bases). Germline CDR1 is SGHRS and CDR2 is YFSETQ. Trimming cost V 0 bases and J 0 bases, with 13 bases left between them. The CDR3 loop spans 16 amino acids. DNA of the CDR3: TGCGCCAGCAGCTTGGGTGGCGGGGCGAGCTCCTACGAGCAGTACTTC. Protein product: CASSLGGGASSYEQYF.

The V gene is TRBV5-1, the J gene TRBJ2-3; D possibly uses TRBD1 or TRBD2 (5 bases each). The CDR3 has 13 residues. V was cut by 4 bases and J by 5 bases, with 11 bases left in between. Germline CDR1 is SGHRS and CDR2 is YFSETQ. The CDR3, as DNA: TGCGCCAGCAGCGGGGACCAAATAGATACGCAGTATTTT. Its protein is CASSGDQIDTQYF.

Comment on this clonotype: A read error is likely here: a far larger clone is one base away. V gene TRBV2 combines with J gene TRBJ2-1; D gene unclear. The CDR3 extends over 11 amino acids. V was pared by 6 bases and J by 10 bases, with 10 bases between. Germline V gives CDR1 SNHLY, CDR2 FYNNEI. The CDR3 DNA reads as TGTGCCAGCAGGAGCTCCTACGAGCAGTTCTTC. It translates to CASRSSYEQFF.

The CDR3 here is CASSSTRIPHEQFF. The CDR3 DNA is TGTGCCAGCAGCTCAACTAGAATTCCCCATGAGCAGTTCTTC. The rearrangement links TRBV11-2 to TRBJ2-1; D possibly corresponds to TRBD2 (5 bases). Germline V gives CDR1 SGHAT, CDR2 FQNNGV. Trimming pared 4 bases from V and 8 bases from J, leaving 15 bases between. The CDR3 loop spans 14 amino acids.

The chain joins TRBV27 to TRBJ2-3; D possibly uses TRBD1 or TRBD2 (6 bases each). The CDR3 spans 15 residues. CDR1 is MNHEY, CDR2 SMNVEV, per germline (reference sequence). V dropped 7 bases and J dropped 4 bases, with 18 bases sitting between them. The chain's CDR3 is CASNRRGRGADTQYF. CDR3 sequence (DNA): TGTGCCAGCAACCGACGGGGGCGGGGTGCAGATACGCAGTATTTT.

The V gene is TRBV7-9, the J gene TRBJ2-7; D might be TRBD1 (5 bases). V was trimmed by 0 bases and J by 2 bases, leaving 11 bases between them. The CDR3 runs 15 residues. Germline-derived CDR1 and CDR2 are SEHNR and FQNEAQ (reference sequence). In DNA, the CDR3 is TGTGCCAGCAGCTTAGCGGAAGGGGCCCCCTACGAGCAGTACTTC. Translation gives CASSLAEGAPYEQYF.

The chain recombines TRBV27 with TRBJ2-1, with unresolved D. Germline V gene lookup returns CDR1 MNHEY and CDR2 SMNVEV (reference sequence). Trimming took off 2 bases at V and 15 bases at J, with 17 bases between the two ends. CDR3 length: 13 amino acids. The CDR3 DNA reads TGTGCCAGCAGTTTAGAGTACCAAGAGACCCGGTTCTTC. Its protein product is CASSLEYQETRFF.

There are a few counts of this clonotype. The gene calls are TRBV7-2 and TRBJ2-4; 10 positions agree with TRBD2. CDR1 SGHTA and CDR2 FQGNSA come from the germline V gene. V lost 5 bases and J lost 0; bases outside the gene matches: 10. This CDR3 is 18 amino acids long. This CDR3 is CASSPGLAAVLAKNIQYF. The CDR3, as DNA: TGTGCCAGCAGCCCAGGACTAGCGGCAGTCCTAGCCAAAAACATTCAGTACTTC.

The V call is TRBV7-9, the J call TRBJ1-2; a possible D gene is TRBD1 (5 bases). CDR1 and CDR2 (germline): SEHNR, FQNEAQ (reference sequence). Trimming pared 1 base from V and 4 bases from J, leaving 10 bases between. This CDR3 comprises 14 residues. CDR3 residues: CASSLDWGFYGYTF. The DNA for the CDR3 is TGTGCCAGCAGCTTAGATTGGGGCTTCTATGGCTACACCTTC.

This sequence joins TRBV29-1 and TRBJ1-1; 11 bases align to TRBD1. The trim removed 7 bases at V and 4 bases at J, leaving 8 bases unmatched. Germline CDR1 and CDR2: SQVTM and ANQGSEA. CDR3 length: 14 residues. CDR3 DNA: TGCAGCGCCGAGACCGGGACAGGGGGCACTGAAGCTTTCTTT. Translation gives CSAETGTGGTEAFF.

As to this clonotype: A much larger clone lies a single base off, so this may be a read error. The chain uses TRBV12-3 or TRBV12-4 and TRBJ2-1, with TRBD2 matching 11 bases. With the DNA end fitting TRBJ2-7 better, the J assignment may be wrong. The CDR3 totals 16 residues. In nucleotides, the CDR3 is TGTGCCAGCAGTTTCCGGACTAGCGGGTACTACAATGAGCAGTACTTC. This gives the protein CASSFRTSGYYNEQYF.

This clonotype was counted between two and nine times. The chain recombines TRBV12-3 or TRBV12-4 with TRBJ1-1, with TRBD1 matching 7 bases. J lost 9 bases, V lost 9 bases, and 16 bases had no gene match. The CDR3 contains 14 residues. Here the CDR3 reads CASFANRGDRKAFF. The DNA for the CDR3 is TGTGCCAGTTTCGCCAACAGGGGCGATCGAAAAGCTTTCTTT.

The chain recombines TRBV4-2 with TRBJ2-4; D remains unclear. Near its end, the DNA agrees better with TRBJ2-7, so the J call may be wrong. This CDR3 is 13 amino acids long. The germline V gene encodes CDR1 LGHNA and CDR2 YNFKEQ. CDR3 sequence: CASSQEFPYEQYF. In DNA, the CDR3 is TGTGCCAGCAGCCAAGAGTTCCCTTACGAGCAGTACTTC.

This clonotype was observed a few times. This sequence joins TRBV20-1 and TRBJ1-4; a possible D gene is TRBD1 (6 bases). Trimming stripped 0 bases from V and 4 bases from J, with 15 bases between. The germline V gene encodes CDR1 DFQATT and CDR2 SNEGSKA (reference sequence). The CDR3 is 16 amino acids. As DNA, the CDR3 is TGCAGTGCTAGAGATCTGGACAGAGCTGTTAATGAAAAACTGTTTTTT. Translated, it gives CSARDLDRAVNEKLFF.

In this sample, this clonotype turned up a few times. V is TRBV6-1 and J is TRBJ2-1, with D unclear. The CDR3 is 13 residues long. Germline assignment: CDR1 MNHNS and CDR2 SASEGT. V lost 2 bases, J lost 8 bases, and 10 bases lay in between. CDR3 in DNA: TGTGCCAGCAGTGAATCGAACCCTTATGAGCAGTTCTTC. Its protein is CASSESNPYEQFF.

The chain carries TRBV2 and TRBJ2-3, with D tentatively TRBD1 (6 bases). CDR3 length equals 14 residues. Germline values: CDR1 SNHLY, CDR2 FYNNEI. The V end was cut by 10 bases, the J end by 0 bases, with 14 bases between. The CDR3 DNA reads as TGTGCCACCCAGGACAGATCTAGCACAGATACGCAGTATTTT. Amino acid sequence: CATQDRSSTDTQYF. The full variable domain, with the rest looked up from reference TRBV2 and TRBJ2-3, is EPEVTQTPSHQVTQMGQEVILRCVPISNHLYFYWYRQILGQKVEFLVSFYNNEISEKSEIFDDQFSVERPDGSNFTLKIRSTKLEDSAMYFCATQDRSSTDTQYFGPGTRLTVL.

The rearrangement joins TRBV5-6 to TRBJ2-5, with unresolved D. V was cut by 7 bases and J by 5 bases, with 12 bases left in between. The CDR3 is 12 amino acids. Germline CDR1 reads SGHDT; CDR2 reads YYEEEE. CDR3 residues: CASARPPETQYF. As DNA, the CDR3 is TGTGCCAGCGCTAGACCCCCGGAGACCCAGTACTTC. Full variable domain (remainder filled in from reference TRBV5-6 and TRBJ2-5): DAGVTQSPTHLIKTRGQQVTLRCSPKSGHDTVSWYQQALGQGPQFIFQYYEEEERQRGNFPDRFSGHQFPNYSSELNVNALLLGDSALYLCASARPPETQYFGPGTRLLVL.

This clonotype has a handful of counts. The chain carries TRBV7-3 and TRBJ2-2; D unclear. Germline CDR1 reads SGHTA; CDR2 reads FQGTGA. V was shortened by 3 bases and J by 2 bases, with 7 bases between the two germline ends. This CDR3 contains 14 residues. In DNA, the CDR3 is TGTGCCAGCAGCTTCACAAGTAACACCGGGGAGCTGTTTTTT. Its translation: CASSFTSNTGELFF.

The chain couples TRBV4-1 to TRBJ1-3, with TRBD1 as a possible D gene (5 bases). This CDR3 comprises 15 residues. V gave up 0 bases and J gave up 4 bases, with 10 bases separating them. CDR1 is MGHRA and CDR2 is YSYEKL in the germline V gene. The CDR3 sequence is CASSQDRAEGNTIYF. CDR3 sequence (DNA): TGCGCCAGCAGCCAAGACAGGGCAGAAGGAAACACCATATATTTT.

A note on this clonotype: It may be a read error: a sequence one base away is much more abundant. The chain joins TRBV20-1 to TRBJ2-1; 11 nucleotides line up with TRBD2. The CDR3 runs 17 residues. V was pared by 5 bases and J by 6 bases, with 15 bases of the junction left unmatched. The germline V gene has CDR1 DFQATT and CDR2 SNEGSKA (reference sequence). CDR3 DNA: TGCAGTGCTGGAACCTTAGCGGGAGGGCCCTCTCCCAATGAGCAGTTCTTC. The encoded protein is CSAGTLAGGPSPNEQFF.

The chain is built from TRBV6-1 and TRBJ1-2; TRBD1 aligns across 10 bases. J was trimmed by 2 bases and V by 3 bases; bases with no gene match: 3. The CDR3 consists of 15 residues. Germline CDR1 and CDR2: MNHNS and SASEGT. The CDR3 here is CASSDLGQGNYGYTF. CDR3 DNA sequence: TGTGCCAGCAGTGATCTGGGACAGGGGAACTATGGCTACACCTTC.